This T cell receptor (beta chain) appears in the sequencing data of a study of beta chain features in type 1 diabetes. Study information: When patients were set against healthy donors, age, gender and cell yields were similar. General observations from the study: All four CD4+ subsets of Type 1 diabetes patients contained TCRB CDR3s that were moderately but significantly shorter.

This clone occurred a few times. The antigen remains unidentified. Expressed TCRB transcripts were sequenced because the isolated RNA had all been reverse transcribed beforehand. The table came from immunoSEQ multiplex PCR; TCRdb's copy has only in-frame clones and leaves some out. The data contain some 700,000 clones, around 15% of them seen just once; the ten biggest clones take up less than 0.025%. In germline, CDR1 is LGHNA, CDR2 YNFKEQ. CDR3 length equals 15 residues. Trimming stripped 4 bases from V and 8 bases from J, with 18 bases between. This sequence joins TRBV4-2 and TRBJ2-1, with D possibly TRBD2 on 6 matching bases. Input material: naive CD4+ T cells from blood. The sequence came from a man aged 18 to 30 with type 1 diabetes. CDR3 loop: CASSPQGTRSDEQFF. The CDR3 bases are TGTGCCAGCAGCCCACAAGGGACTCGCAGCGATGAGCAGTTCTTC.